This T cell receptor (beta chain) was recorded in a study of memory CD4+ T cells and cytomegalovirus serostatus. Study information: This sample comes from healthy Belgian adults, 9 CMV seropositive, 24 seronegative.

Measured with immunoSEQ multiplex PCR; TCRdb has only the in-frame clones, and not every one. The table shows almost 55,000 clones, with just over 75% occurring only once. About this clone: What it binds is unknown.

The germline CDR1 and CDR2 sequences are SGHTA and FQGNSA. This CDR3 spans 19 amino acids. Trimming pared 0 bases from V and 3 bases from J, leaving 23 bases between. Findings and limits, study-wide: Of 150 to 200 reported CMV TCRbeta sequences, under 80 were found in memory CD4+ repertoires.

The sort gate was single viable CD3+CD4+CD8-CD45RO+ cells for memory CD4+ T cells. After thawing, CD4+ T cells were positively selected. The TCR originated in an adult in good health and CMV-seronegative. The sample was memory CD4+ T cells from blood. The chain combines TRBV7-2 with TRBJ1-1; D is uncertain. This CDR3 reads CASSLALSGHVKSYTEAFF. CDR3 DNA: TGTGCCAGCAGCTTAGCCCTATCCGGGCACGTAAAGTCCTACACTGAAGCTTTCTTT.